This entry lists 10 T cell receptor beta chains sequenced from one sample in a study of blood T cell repertoires in COVID-19 (dated by TCRdb to between 2020 and 2021). The method behind the library was the immunoSEQ multiplex PCR assay. The clones in this table, taken by TCRdb from immuneACCESS, are in-frame only. Not every clone is retained; where verified, under half of the shortfall comes from an unresolved V gene, and the cause of the rest is unknown. In this sample the table shows some 88,000 clones, more than 75% of which occur a single time. The ten largest clones capture approximately 25% of the sample. Sequencing input: peripheral blood. The source of these receptors is a human donor in a cohort sampled during active COVID-19.

The chain is built from TRBV5-5 and TRBJ2-1, with 9 bases fitting TRBD2. Per the germline V gene, CDR1 is SGHKS and CDR2 is YYEKEE (reference sequence). The CDR3 spans 16 residues. V lost 3 bases to trimming and J lost 12 bases; unmatched junction nucleotides: 16. As DNA, the CDR3 is TGTGCCAGCAGCTCGCTTGGCGGGAGGGGTCTGAGCGGGCAGTTCTTC. It is translated as CASSSLGGRGLSGQFF.

This chain connects TRBV9 to TRBJ2-7; 8 bases align to TRBD2. The CDR3 is 14 amino acids. After removal of 0 bases from V and 2 bases from J, the junction contained 1 base not matched to a gene. Germline-derived CDR1 and CDR2 are SGDLS and YYNGEE. CDR3 nucleotides: TGTGCCAGCAGCGTAGACGGGGGGGCCTACGAGCAGTACTTC. This codes for CASSVDGGAYEQYF.

This rearrangement joins TRBV7-2 to TRBJ2-3; D gene unclear. The CDR3 consists of 14 residues. In germline, CDR1 is SGHTA, CDR2 FQGNSA. The V and J ends lost 4 bases and 4 bases respectively, with 12 bases between them. The CDR3 loop is CASSSSNSADTQYF. DNA for the CDR3: TGTGCCAGCAGCTCTTCTAACTCCGCAGATACGCAGTATTTT.

The genes are TRBV27 and TRBJ1-3, with D uncertain. Germline assignment: CDR1 MNHEY and CDR2 SMNVEV (reference sequence). CDR3 size: 14 residues. V was shortened by 6 bases and J by 2 bases, with 11 bases between the two germline ends. The DNA for the CDR3 is TGTGCCAGCAGCTCGGGGTCCACTGGAAACACCATATATTTT. It yields the protein CASSSGSTGNTIYF.

This clone showed up just once. This chain connects TRBV30 to TRBJ2-5, with unresolved D. CDR1 is GTSNPN and CDR2 is SVGIG in the germline V gene (reference sequence). The CDR3 length is 12 residues. V was trimmed by 7 bases and J by 1 base, leaving 10 bases between them. This chain's CDR3 is CASQTLQETQYF. Here the CDR3 DNA reads TGTGCCTCACAGACACTCCAAGAGACCCAGTACTTC.

V and J are TRBV7-6 and TRBJ1-3; 9 bases agree with TRBD1. Germline V lookup: CDR1 SGHVS, CDR2 FNYEAQ. The CDR3 extends over 17 amino acids. Trimming took 5 bases from V and 0 from J; bases not matched to a gene: 8. For the CDR3, the DNA is TGTGCCAGCAGCCCGGGTACAGGGGGCAGCTCTGGAAACACCATATATTTT. It encodes CASSPGTGGSSGNTIYF.

This clone was observed a few times. V and J are TRBV25-1 and TRBJ2-7; D might be TRBD2 (6 bases). This CDR3 spans 15 amino acids. The V and J ends lost 1 base and 4 bases respectively, with 14 bases between them. Germline V CDR1 and CDR2: MGHDK, SYGVNS. DNA of the CDR3: TGTGCCAGCAGTGAATCCGGCGGGACCCGTTACGAGCAGTACTTC. As protein: CASSESGGTRYEQYF.

This chain uses TRBV28 with TRBJ2-2, with 8 bases lining up with TRBD1. The CDR3 consists of 19 residues. The trim removed 6 bases at V and 5 bases at J, leaving 20 bases unmatched. CDR1 and CDR2 from the germline V gene are MDHEN and SYDVKM. CDR3 sequence reads: CASSSPSGRQGPITGELFF. As DNA, the CDR3 is TGTGCCAGCAGCTCCCCATCTGGCCGACAGGGGCCGATAACCGGGGAGCTGTTTTTT.

This rearrangement joins TRBV2 to TRBJ2-5; possibly TRBD1 for D (5 bases). Germline loops: CDR1 SNHLY, CDR2 FYNNEI. The CDR3 sequence is 12 residues long. V lost 7 bases, J lost 8 bases, and 14 bases lay in between. CDR3 nucleotide sequence: TGTGCCAGCAACGTACAGGCCGACACCCAGTACTTC. Protein: CASNVQADTQYF.

This clone appeared a few times. The V call is TRBV6-1, the J call TRBJ2-1, with D unclear. This CDR3 comprises 16 residues. Germline loops: CDR1 MNHNS, CDR2 SASEGT. V was cut by 4 bases and J by 1 base, with 14 bases left in between. Here the CDR3 reads CASSGVLLGSYNEQFF. The CDR3 DNA sequence: TGTGCCAGCAGTGGGGTCCTGCTAGGTTCCTACAATGAGCAGTTCTTC.